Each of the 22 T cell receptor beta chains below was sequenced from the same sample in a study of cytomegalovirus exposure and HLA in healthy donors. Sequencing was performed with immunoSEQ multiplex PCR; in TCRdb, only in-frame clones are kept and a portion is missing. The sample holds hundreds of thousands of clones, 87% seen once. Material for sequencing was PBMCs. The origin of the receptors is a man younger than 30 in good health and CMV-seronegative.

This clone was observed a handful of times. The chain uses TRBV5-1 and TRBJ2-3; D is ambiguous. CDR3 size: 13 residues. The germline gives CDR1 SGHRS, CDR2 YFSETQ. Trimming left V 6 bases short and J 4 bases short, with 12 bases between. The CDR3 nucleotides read TGCGCCAGCACCGAACTACGTGCAGATACGCAGTATTTT. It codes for CASTELRADTQYF.

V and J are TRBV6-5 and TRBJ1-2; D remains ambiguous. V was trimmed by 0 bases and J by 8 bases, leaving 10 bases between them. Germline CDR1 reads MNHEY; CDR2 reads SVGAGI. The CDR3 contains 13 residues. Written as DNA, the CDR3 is TGTGCCAGCAGTTACTCTTACCCCAGGGGCTACACCTTC. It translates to CASSYSYPRGYTF.

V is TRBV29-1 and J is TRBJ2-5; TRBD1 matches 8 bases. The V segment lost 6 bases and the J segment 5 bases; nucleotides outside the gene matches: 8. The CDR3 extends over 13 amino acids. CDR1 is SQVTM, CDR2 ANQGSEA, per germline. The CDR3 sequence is CSVADRGRETQYF. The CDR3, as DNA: TGCAGCGTCGCTGACAGGGGAAGGGAGACCCAGTACTTC.

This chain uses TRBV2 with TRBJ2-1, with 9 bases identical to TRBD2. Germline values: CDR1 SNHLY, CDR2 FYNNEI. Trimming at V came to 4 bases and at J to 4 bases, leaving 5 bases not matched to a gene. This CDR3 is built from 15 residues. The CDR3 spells CASSVSSGKYNEQFF. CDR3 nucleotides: TGTGCCAGCAGTGTATCTAGCGGGAAGTACAATGAGCAGTTCTTC.

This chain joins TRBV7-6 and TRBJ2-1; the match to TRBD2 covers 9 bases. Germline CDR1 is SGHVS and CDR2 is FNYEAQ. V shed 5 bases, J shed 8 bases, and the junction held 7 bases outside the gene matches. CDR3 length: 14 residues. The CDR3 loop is CASSVAGTSYEQFF. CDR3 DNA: TGTGCCAGCAGCGTCGCCGGGACTAGCTATGAGCAGTTCTTC. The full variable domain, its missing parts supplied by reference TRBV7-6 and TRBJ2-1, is GAGVSQSPRYKVTKRGQDVALRCDPISGHVSLYWYRQALGQGPEFLTYFNYEAQQDKSGLPNDRFSAERPEGSISTLTIQRTEQRDSAMYRCASSVAGTSYEQFFGPGTRLTVL.

DNA for the CDR3: TGTGCCAGCAAAAGGCTCAGCGGGTACACAGATACGCAGTATTTT. It is translated as CASKRLSGYTDTQYF. The V and J genes are TRBV6-1 and TRBJ2-3; possible D gene TRBD2, 6 bases. The germline V gene encodes CDR1 MNHNS and CDR2 SASEGT. With 7 bases removed from V and 2 bases from J, the gap between germline ends came to 16 bases. This CDR3 spans 15 amino acids.

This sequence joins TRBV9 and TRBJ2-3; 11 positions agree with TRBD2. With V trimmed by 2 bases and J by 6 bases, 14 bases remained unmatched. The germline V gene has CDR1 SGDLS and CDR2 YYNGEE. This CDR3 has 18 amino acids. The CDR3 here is CASSVTSGTTMLPDTQYF. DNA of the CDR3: TGTGCCAGCAGCGTGACTAGCGGGACAACCATGTTACCGGATACGCAGTATTTT.

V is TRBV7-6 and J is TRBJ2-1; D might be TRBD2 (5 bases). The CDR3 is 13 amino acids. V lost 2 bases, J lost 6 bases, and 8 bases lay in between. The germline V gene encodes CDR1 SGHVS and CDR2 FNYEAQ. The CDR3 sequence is CASSLRLANEQFF. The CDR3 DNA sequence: TGTGCCAGCAGCTTAAGGCTAGCCAATGAGCAGTTCTTC.

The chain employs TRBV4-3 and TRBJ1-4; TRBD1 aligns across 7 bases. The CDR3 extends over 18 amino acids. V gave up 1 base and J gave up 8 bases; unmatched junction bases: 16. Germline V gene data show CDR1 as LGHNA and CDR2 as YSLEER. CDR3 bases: TGCGCCAGCAGCCAAGGTCCATACTCGACAGGGAGGACGGAAAAACTGTTTTTT. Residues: CASSQGPYSTGRTEKLFF.

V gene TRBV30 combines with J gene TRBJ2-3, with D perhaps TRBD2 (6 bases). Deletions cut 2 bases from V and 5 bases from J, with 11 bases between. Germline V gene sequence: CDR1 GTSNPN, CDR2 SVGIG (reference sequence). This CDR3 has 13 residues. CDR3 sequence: CAWSSQGGDTQYF. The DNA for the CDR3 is TGTGCCTGGAGTTCGCAGGGAGGAGATACGCAGTATTTT.

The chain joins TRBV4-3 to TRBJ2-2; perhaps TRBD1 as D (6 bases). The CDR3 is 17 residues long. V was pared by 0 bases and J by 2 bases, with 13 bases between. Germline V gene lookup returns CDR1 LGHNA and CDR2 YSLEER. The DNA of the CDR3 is TGCGCCAGCAGCCAAGATTGGGCAGGGGAAAACACCGGGGAGCTGTTTTTT. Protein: CASSQDWAGENTGELFF.

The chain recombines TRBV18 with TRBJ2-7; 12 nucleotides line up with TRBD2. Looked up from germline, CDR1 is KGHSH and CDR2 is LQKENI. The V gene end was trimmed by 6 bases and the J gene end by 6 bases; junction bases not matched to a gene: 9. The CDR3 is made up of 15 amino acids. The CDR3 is CASSLASGRDSEQYF. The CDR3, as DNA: TGTGCCAGCTCCCTTGCTAGCGGGAGGGATTCCGAGCAGTACTTC. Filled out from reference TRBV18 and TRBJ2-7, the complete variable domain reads NAGVMQNPRHLVRRRGQEARLRCSPMKGHSHVYWYRQLPEEGLKFMVYLQKENIIDESGMPKERFSAEFPKEGPSILRIQQVVRGDSAAYFCASSLASGRDSEQYFGPGTRLTVT.

The CDR3 region has the DNA TGTGCCAGCAGCGACGGACAGAACCAAGAGACCCAGTACTTC. Translation gives CASSDGQNQETQYF. This chain connects TRBV2 to TRBJ2-5, with TRBD1 as a possible D gene (6 bases). Germline V gene sequence: CDR1 SNHLY, CDR2 FYNNEI. The CDR3 contains 14 residues. V lost 6 bases, J lost 0 bases, and 11 bases lay in between.

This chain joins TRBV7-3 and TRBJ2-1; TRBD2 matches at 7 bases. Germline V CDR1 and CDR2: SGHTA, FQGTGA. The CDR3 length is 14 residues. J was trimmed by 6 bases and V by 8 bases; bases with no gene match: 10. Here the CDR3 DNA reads TGTGCCAGCTCCGGCGGGAGAGGGGTCAATGAGCAGTTCTTC. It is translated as CASSGGRGVNEQFF.

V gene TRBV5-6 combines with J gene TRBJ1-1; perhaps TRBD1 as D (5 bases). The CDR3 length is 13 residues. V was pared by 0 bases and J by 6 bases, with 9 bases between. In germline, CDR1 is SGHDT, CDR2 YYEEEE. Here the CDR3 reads CASSLGRDSEAFF. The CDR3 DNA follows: TGTGCCAGCAGCTTGGGGAGGGACTCTGAAGCTTTCTTT.

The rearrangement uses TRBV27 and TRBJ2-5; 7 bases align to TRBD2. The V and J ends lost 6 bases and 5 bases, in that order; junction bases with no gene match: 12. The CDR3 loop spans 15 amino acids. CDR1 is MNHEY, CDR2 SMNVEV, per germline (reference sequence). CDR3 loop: CASSPEERGEETQYF. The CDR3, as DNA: TGTGCCAGCAGCCCTGAAGAGCGGGGAGAGGAGACCCAGTACTTC.

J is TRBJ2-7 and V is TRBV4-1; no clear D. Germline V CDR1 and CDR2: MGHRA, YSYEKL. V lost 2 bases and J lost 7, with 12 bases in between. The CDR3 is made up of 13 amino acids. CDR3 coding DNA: TGCGCCAGCAGCCAAACCATCTCGAGGGAGCAGTACTTC. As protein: CASSQTISREQYF.

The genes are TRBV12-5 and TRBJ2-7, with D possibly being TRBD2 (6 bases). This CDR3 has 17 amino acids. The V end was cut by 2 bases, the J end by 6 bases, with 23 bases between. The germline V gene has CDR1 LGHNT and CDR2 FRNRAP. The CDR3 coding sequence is TGTGCTAGTGGTTTGACGACCTCCGCGACTAGAGTCTCCGAGCAGTACTTC. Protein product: CASGLTTSATRVSEQYF.

The DNA for the CDR3 is TGTGCCAGCAGCGTCGGACAGCCCCAAGAGACCCAGTACTTC. This gives the protein CASSVGQPQETQYF. V is TRBV9 and J is TRBJ2-5, with D perhaps TRBD1 (6 bases). Trimming removed 2 bases at V and 1 base at J, with 9 bases between. CDR1 and CDR2 from the germline V gene are SGDLS and YYNGEE. The CDR3 consists of 14 residues.

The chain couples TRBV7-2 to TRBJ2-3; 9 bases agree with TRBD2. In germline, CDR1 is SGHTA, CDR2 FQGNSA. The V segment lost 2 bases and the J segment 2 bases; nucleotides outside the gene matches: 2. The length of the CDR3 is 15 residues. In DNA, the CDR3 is TGTGCCAGCAGCTTAACTAGCGGGTACACAGATACGCAGTATTTT. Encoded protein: CASSLTSGYTDTQYF.

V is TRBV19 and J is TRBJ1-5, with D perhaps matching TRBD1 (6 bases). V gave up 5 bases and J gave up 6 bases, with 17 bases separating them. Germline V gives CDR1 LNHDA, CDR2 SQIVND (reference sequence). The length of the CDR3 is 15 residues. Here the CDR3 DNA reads TGTGCCAGTAGTCCCCAACTTGGGGGGGCTCAGCCCCAGCATTTT. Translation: CASSPQLGGAQPQHF.

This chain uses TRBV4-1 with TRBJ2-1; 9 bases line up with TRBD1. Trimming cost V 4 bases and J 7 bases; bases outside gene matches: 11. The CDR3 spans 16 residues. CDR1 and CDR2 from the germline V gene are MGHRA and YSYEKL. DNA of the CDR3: TGCGCCAGCAGCCCCCTCCACAGGGGGCCCCTGAATGAGCAGTTCTTC. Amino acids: CASSPLHRGPLNEQFF.